The clone carrying this T cell receptor beta chain showed up just a few times. Its cognate antigen is unknown. This sample was included in a study of T cells in Graves' hyperthyroidism and ophthalmopathy. Across the whole study: Peripheral blood collection took place at initial diagnosis, before any treatment. Study-level findings and limits: Most thyroid clonotypes expanded above 0.001 were also detected in blood.

Amplified regions were TCR beta CDR3 sequences from RNA transcripts. The study used the HTBI primer set for a first-round RT-PCR of the TCR CDR3. A single record per CDR3 protein comes from TCRdb applying MiXCR to the multiplex PCR reads. Of hundreds of thousands of distinct CDR3 sequences in the sample, roughly 14% were seen once. The V and J ends lost 4 bases and 8 bases respectively, with 16 bases between them. This CDR3 is built from 15 residues. Per germline, CDR1 KGHDR and CDR2 SFDVKD. V and J are TRBV24-1 and TRBJ2-2; weak D call: TRBD2 (5 bases). This TCR came from a young man with Graves' ophthalmopathy. Material: blood. CDR3 region: CATSDRTYPTGELFF. DNA of the CDR3: TGTGCCACCAGTGACCGGACTTATCCGACGGGGGAGCTGTTTTTT.